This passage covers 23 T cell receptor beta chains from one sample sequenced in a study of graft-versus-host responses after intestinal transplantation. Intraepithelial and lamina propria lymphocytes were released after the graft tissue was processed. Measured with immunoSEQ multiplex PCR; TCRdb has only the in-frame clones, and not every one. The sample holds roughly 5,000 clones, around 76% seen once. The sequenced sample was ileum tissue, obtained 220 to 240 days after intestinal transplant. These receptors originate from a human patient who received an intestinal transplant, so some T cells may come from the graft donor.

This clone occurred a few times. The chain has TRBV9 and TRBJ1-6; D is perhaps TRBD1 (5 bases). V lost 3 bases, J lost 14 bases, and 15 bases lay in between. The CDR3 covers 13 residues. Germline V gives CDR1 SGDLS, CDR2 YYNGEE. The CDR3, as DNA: TGTGCCAGCAGCGAGTCCGGGGCCGGGGCCCTCCACTTT. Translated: CASSESGAGALHF.

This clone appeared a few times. The DNA for the CDR3 is TGTGCCAGCAGTGGAGGGGGGTGGGACACCGGGGAGCTGTTTTTT. It encodes CASSGGGWDTGELFF. The V call is TRBV6-1, the J call TRBJ2-2; D might be TRBD1 or TRBD2, each matching 6 bases. CDR1 and CDR2 (germline): MNHNS, SASEGT. The CDR3 contains 15 residues. V shed 4 bases and J shed 3 bases, with 12 bases lying between them.

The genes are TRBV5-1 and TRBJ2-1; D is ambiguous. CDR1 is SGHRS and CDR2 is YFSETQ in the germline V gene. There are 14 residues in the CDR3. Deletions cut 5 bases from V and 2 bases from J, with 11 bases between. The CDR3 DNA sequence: TGCGCCAGCAGTCCGACGGACGCCTACAATGAGCAGTTCTTC. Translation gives CASSPTDAYNEQFF.

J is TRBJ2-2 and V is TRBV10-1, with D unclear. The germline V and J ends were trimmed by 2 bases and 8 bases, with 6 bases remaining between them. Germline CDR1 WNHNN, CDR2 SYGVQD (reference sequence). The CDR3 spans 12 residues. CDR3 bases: TGCGCCAGCAGTGAGGGACCTGGGGAGCTGTTTTTT. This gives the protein CASSEGPGELFF.

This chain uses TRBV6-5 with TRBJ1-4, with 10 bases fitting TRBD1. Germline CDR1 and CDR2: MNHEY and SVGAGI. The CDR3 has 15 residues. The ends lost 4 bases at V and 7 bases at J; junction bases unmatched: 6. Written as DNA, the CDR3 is TGTGCCAGCAGTTGGGTCGGGACAGGGGCTGAAAAACTGTTTTTT. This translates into CASSWVGTGAEKLFF.

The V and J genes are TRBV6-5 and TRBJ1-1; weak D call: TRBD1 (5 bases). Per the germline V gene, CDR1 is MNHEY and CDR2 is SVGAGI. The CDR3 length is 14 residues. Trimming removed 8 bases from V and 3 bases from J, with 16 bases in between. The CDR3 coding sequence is TGTGCCAGCCTCCCCTGGGGCCCGGACACTGAAGCTTTCTTT. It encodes CASLPWGPDTEAFF.

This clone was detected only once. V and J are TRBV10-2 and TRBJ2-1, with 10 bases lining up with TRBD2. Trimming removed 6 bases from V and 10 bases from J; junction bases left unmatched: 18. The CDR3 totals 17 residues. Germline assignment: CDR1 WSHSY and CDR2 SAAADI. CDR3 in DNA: TGCGCCAGCAGGGTAGCGGGGGGCCTACGAAGCGCGTCCGAGCAGTTCTTC. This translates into CASRVAGGLRSASEQFF.

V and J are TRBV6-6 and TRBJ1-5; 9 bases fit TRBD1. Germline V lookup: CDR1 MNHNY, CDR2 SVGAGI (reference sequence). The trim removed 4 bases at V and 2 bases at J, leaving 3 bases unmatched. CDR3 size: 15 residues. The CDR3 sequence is CASSWGQGGNQPQHF. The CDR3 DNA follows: TGTGCCAGCAGTTGGGGACAGGGAGGCAATCAGCCCCAGCATTTT.

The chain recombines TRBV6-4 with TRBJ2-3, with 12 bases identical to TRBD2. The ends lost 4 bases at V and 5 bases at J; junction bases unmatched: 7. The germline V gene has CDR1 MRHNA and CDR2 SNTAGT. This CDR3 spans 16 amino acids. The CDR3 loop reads CASSGASGGGQDTQYF. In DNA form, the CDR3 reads TGTGCCAGCAGTGGGGCTAGCGGGGGGGGGCAAGATACGCAGTATTTT.

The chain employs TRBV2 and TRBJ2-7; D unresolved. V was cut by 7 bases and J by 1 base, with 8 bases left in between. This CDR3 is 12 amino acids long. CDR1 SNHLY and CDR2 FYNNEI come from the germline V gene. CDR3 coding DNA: TGTGCCAGCAATAACGGATCCTACGAGCAGTACTTC. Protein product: CASNNGSYEQYF.

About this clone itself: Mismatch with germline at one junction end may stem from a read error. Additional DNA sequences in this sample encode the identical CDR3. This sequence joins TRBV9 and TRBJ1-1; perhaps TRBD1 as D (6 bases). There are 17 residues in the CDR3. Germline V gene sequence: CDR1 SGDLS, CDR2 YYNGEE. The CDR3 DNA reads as TGCGCCAGCAGCGTAGGGGGGGGATCCCTGTTGAACACTGAAGCTTTCTTT. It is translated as CASSVGGGSLLNTEAFF.

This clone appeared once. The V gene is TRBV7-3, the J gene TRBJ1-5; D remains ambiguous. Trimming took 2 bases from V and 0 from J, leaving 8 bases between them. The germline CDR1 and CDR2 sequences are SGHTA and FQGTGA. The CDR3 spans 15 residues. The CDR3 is CASSLVDTSNQPQHF. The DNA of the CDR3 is TGTGCCAGCAGCTTAGTCGACACTAGCAATCAGCCCCAGCATTTT.

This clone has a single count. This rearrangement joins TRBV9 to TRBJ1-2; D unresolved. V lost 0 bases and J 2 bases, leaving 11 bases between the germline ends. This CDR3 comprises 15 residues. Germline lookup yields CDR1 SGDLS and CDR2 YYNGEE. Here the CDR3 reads CASSVDAGKNYGYTF. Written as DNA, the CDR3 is TGTGCCAGCAGCGTAGACGCCGGGAAAAACTATGGCTACACCTTC.

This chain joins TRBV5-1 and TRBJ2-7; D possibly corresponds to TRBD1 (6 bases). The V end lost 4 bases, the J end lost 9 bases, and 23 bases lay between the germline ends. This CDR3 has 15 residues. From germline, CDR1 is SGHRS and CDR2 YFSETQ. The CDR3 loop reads CASSEQGTSLRVQYF. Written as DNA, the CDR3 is TGCGCCAGCAGCGAACAGGGTACTTCCTTACGCGTGCAGTACTTC.

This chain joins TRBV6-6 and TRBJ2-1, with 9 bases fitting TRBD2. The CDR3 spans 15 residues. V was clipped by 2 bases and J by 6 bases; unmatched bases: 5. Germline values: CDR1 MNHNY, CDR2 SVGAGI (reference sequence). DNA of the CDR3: TGTGCCAGCAGTTACGCGGGGGGGCCACTCAATGAGCAGTTCTTC. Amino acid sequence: CASSYAGGPLNEQFF.

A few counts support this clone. CDR3 amino acids: CASSRQDRADTQYF. For the CDR3, the DNA is TGTGCCAGCTCACGCCAGGACAGGGCAGATACGCAGTATTTT. The chain links TRBV18 to TRBJ2-3; 8 nucleotides align to TRBD1. Germline V gives CDR1 KGHSH, CDR2 LQKENI. V gave up 4 bases and J gave up 4 bases; unmatched junction bases: 4. The CDR3 loop spans 14 amino acids.

CDR3 DNA sequence: TGTGCCAGCAGTTTAACTCTGGGGGGGGCTGAAGCTTTCTTT. Translated, it gives CASSLTLGGAEAFF. The chain recombines TRBV28 with TRBJ1-1, with a tentative D call TRBD1 (5 bases). This CDR3 is built from 14 residues. Between the trimmed V and J ends, which lost 2 bases and 6 bases, there was a span of 13 bases. CDR1 is MDHEN and CDR2 is SYDVKM in the germline V gene.

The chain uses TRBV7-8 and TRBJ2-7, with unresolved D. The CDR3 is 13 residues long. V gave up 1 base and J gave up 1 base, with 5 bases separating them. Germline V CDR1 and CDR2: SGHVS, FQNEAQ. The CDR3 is CASSLGRSYEQYF. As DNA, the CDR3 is TGTGCCAGCAGCTTAGGTCGATCCTACGAGCAGTACTTC.

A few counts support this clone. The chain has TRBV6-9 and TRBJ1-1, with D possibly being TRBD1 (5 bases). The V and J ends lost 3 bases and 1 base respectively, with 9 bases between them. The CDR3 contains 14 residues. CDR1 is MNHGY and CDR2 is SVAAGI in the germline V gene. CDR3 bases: TGTGCCAGCAGTTACGTCGGACAGAACACTGAAGCTTTCTTT. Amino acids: CASSYVGQNTEAFF.

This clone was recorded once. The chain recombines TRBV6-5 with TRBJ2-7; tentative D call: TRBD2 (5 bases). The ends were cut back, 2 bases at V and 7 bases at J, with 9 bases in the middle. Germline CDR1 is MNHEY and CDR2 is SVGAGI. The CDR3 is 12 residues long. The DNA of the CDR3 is TGTGCCAGCAGTTACAATCGACTAGAGCAGTACTTC. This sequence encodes CASSYNRLEQYF.

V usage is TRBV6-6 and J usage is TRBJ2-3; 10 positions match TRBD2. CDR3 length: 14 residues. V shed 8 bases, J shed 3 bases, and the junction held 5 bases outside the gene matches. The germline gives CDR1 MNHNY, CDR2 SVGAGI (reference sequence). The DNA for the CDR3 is TGTGCCAGCCAAAGCGGGGGGGCAACAGATACGCAGTATTTT. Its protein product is CASQSGGATDTQYF.

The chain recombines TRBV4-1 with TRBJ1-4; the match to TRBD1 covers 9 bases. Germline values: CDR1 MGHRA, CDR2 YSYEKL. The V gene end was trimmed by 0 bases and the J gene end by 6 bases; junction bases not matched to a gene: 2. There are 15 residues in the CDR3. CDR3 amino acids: CASSQDGTGYEKLFF. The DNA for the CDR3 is TGCGCCAGCAGCCAAGACGGGACAGGGTATGAAAAACTGTTTTTT.

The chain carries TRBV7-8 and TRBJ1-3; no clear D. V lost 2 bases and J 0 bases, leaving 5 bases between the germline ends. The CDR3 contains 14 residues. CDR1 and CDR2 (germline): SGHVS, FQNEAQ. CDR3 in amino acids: CASSLTGSGNTIYF. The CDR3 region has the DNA TGTGCCAGCAGCTTAACGGGCTCTGGAAACACCATATATTTT.